This T cell receptor (beta chain) was observed in a study of T-cell memory formation after mild COVID-19. Across the whole study: The TCR clusters were mostly specific to one donor. The study's findings and limits: Researchers report contracting CD4+ clones mostly in CM and EM, with CD8+ clones in EMRA. Later expanders leaned CD4+, whereas clones that contracted between day 15 and 85 were balanced CD4/CD8.

Constant-segment primers and 5'RACE yielded cDNA libraries for TCR alpha and TCR beta, each carrying sample barcodes and UMIs. Each CDR3 protein gets one entry after TCRdb re-called the 5' RACE reads with MiXCR. This table has 240,000 or so distinct CDR3 sequences, 8.5% to 9.5% appearing once. This clonotype was detected only a few times. Its antigen is not identified. The sequencing input was PBMCs or a T cell subset sorted from them (not recorded which). The sequence was collected from a man aged 18 to 29 who had mild COVID-19 (a few samples of this study predate the infection). Cell type and time point are not known.

In DNA form, the CDR3 reads TGTGCCAGCAGCTTGGGACTCGGCACAGATACGCAGTATTTT. Amino acid sequence: CASSLGLGTDTQYF. V gene TRBV7-9 combines with J gene TRBJ2-3, with D possibly matching TRBD2 (6 bases). V was shortened by 3 bases and J by 1 base, with 8 bases between the two germline ends. The length of the CDR3 is 14 residues. Per the germline V gene, CDR1 is SEHNR and CDR2 is FQNEAQ (reference sequence).